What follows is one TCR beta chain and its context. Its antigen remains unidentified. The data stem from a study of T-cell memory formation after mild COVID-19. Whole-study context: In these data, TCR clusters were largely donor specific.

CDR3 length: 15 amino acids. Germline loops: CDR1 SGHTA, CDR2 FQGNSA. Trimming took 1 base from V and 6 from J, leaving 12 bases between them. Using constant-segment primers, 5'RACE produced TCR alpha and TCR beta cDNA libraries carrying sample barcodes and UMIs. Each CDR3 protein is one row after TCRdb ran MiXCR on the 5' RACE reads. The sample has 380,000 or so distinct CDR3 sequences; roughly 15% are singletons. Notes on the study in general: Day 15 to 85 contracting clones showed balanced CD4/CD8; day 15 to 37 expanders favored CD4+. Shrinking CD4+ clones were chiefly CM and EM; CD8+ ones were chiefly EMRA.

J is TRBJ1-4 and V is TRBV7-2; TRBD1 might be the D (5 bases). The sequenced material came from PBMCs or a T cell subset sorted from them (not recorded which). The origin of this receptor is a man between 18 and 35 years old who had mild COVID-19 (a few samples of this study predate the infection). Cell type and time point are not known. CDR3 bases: TGTGCCAGCAGCTTAGAAGACAGAAGCTATGAAAAACTGTTTTTT. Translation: CASSLEDRSYEKLFF.